These 13 T cell receptor beta chains were sequenced from one sample in a study of cytomegalovirus exposure and HLA in healthy donors. PCR used 60 Vbeta primers and 13 Jbeta primers. Produced via immunoSEQ multiplex PCR; TCRdb's table is partial and in-frame only. This table holds under 200,000 clones, roughly 82% found once. The material sequenced was PBMCs. The receptors shown here come from a girl aged 10 to 17 in good health and CMV-seropositive.

This clone was detected a few times. V is TRBV7-9 and J is TRBJ1-4, with 7 bases matching TRBD1. CDR1 and CDR2 from the germline V gene are SEHNR and FQNEAQ (reference sequence). CDR3 length: 15 residues. The V and J ends lost 4 bases and 6 bases, in that order; junction bases with no gene match: 8. The CDR3 region has the DNA TGTGCCAGCAGCTCCCGGACAGGCGAGGATGAAAAACTGTTTTTT. Amino acid sequence: CASSSRTGEDEKLFF.

This clone has more than one count but fewer than ten. The V call is TRBV2, the J call TRBJ1-3; 7 positions match TRBD1. Looked up from germline, CDR1 is SNHLY and CDR2 is FYNNEI. V shed 3 bases, J shed 3 bases, and the junction held 5 bases outside the gene matches. This CDR3 has 15 amino acids. DNA of the CDR3: TGTGCCAGCAGTGAGACAGGGCTCGTTGGAAACACCATATATTTT. This gives the protein CASSETGLVGNTIYF.

The chain uses TRBV5-1 and TRBJ2-1; 8 bases line up with TRBD2. The V segment lost 0 bases and the J segment 5 bases; nucleotides outside the gene matches: 4. The CDR3 totals 15 residues. The germline CDR1 and CDR2 sequences are SGHRS and YFSETQ. CDR3 sequence (DNA): TGCGCCAGCAGCTTGGGAGCGGGAGACGACAATGAGCAGTTCTTC. Protein: CASSLGAGDDNEQFF.

The rearrangement links TRBV4-3 to TRBJ1-5; weak D call: TRBD1 (6 bases). In germline, CDR1 is LGHNA, CDR2 YSLEER. Trimming removed 4 bases at V and 6 bases at J, with 13 bases between. The CDR3 is made up of 14 amino acids. This CDR3 reads CASSLRQVGQPQHF. The CDR3 DNA follows: TGCGCCAGCAGCCTTCGACAGGTGGGTCAGCCCCAGCATTTT.

This clone is a singleton in its sample. The chain joins TRBV30 to TRBJ2-7, with 11 bases matching TRBD1. V was pared by 8 bases and J by 4 bases, with 4 bases of the junction left unmatched. Per the germline V gene, CDR1 is GTSNPN and CDR2 is SVGIG (reference sequence). The CDR3 is made up of 12 amino acids. In nucleotides, the CDR3 is TGTGCCGGAGGACAGGGGGCTTACGAGCAGTACTTC. Its translation is CAGGQGAYEQYF.

This clone came up once. The CDR3, as DNA: TGTGCCAGCAGCTTGGGCGTGGGAGTCTCCTACGAGCAGTACTTC. This gives the protein CASSLGVGVSYEQYF. This chain links TRBV5-8 with TRBJ2-7; a weak D match, TRBD2 (5 bases). V gave up 0 bases and J gave up 0 bases, with 10 bases separating them. The CDR3 totals 15 residues. CDR1 and CDR2 from the germline V gene are SGHTS and YDEGEE.

As DNA, the CDR3 is TGTGCCAGCAGTTCGGACAGGGCCCAGTTGCGTGGCTACACCTTC. Its protein is CASSSDRAQLRGYTF. The chain has TRBV6-5 and TRBJ1-2; 8 bases fit TRBD1. The germline gives CDR1 MNHEY, CDR2 SVGAGI. V lost 4 bases to trimming and J lost 7 bases; unmatched junction nucleotides: 11. This CDR3 spans 15 amino acids.

The table lists this clone with a count of one. The chain carries TRBV30 and TRBJ2-3; D perhaps matches TRBD2 (5 bases). V gave up 0 bases and J gave up 0 bases, with 16 bases separating them. There are 17 residues in the CDR3. CDR1 is GTSNPN and CDR2 is SVGIG in the germline V gene (reference sequence). CDR3 region: CAWSVPSLGGSTDTQYF. The CDR3 coding sequence is TGTGCCTGGAGTGTCCCCTCCTTGGGCGGGAGCACAGATACGCAGTATTTT.

The chain joins TRBV9 to TRBJ2-5, with TRBD1 identical over 11 bases. This CDR3 has 15 amino acids. J gave up 5 bases and V 0 bases, and 3 bases lay outside the gene matches. CDR1 and CDR2 (germline): SGDLS, YYNGEE. As DNA, the CDR3 is TGTGCCAGCAGCGTAGGGACAGGGGGCGTGGAGACCCAGTACTTC. Translated: CASSVGTGGVETQYF.

The rearrangement uses TRBV6-6 and TRBJ1-1, with 10 bases lining up with TRBD1. V lost 6 bases and J lost 3; bases outside the gene matches: 10. In germline, CDR1 is MNHNY, CDR2 SVGAGI (reference sequence). This CDR3 contains 16 residues. In DNA form, the CDR3 reads TGTGCCAGCAGGCTCCCCGGGACAGGGGCGGACACTGAAGCTTTCTTT. This gives the protein CASRLPGTGADTEAFF.

The chain carries TRBV29-1 and TRBJ2-3; TRBD2 might be the D (6 bases). Per the germline V gene, CDR1 is SQVTM and CDR2 is ANQGSEA. The CDR3 covers 15 residues. Trimming pared 3 bases from V and 0 bases from J, leaving 13 bases between. The CDR3 nucleotides read TGCAGCGTTGATCCCCGGGGAGGTAGCACAGATACGCAGTATTTT. It encodes CSVDPRGGSTDTQYF.

In nucleotides, the CDR3 is TGTGCCAGCAGCTTCCGACAGGGGGCAACAGATACGCAGTATTTT. It translates to CASSFRQGATDTQYF. The V call is TRBV7-3, the J call TRBJ2-3, with 10 bases lining up with TRBD1. The germline V gene has CDR1 SGHTA and CDR2 FQGTGA. This CDR3 has 15 amino acids. V lost 3 bases to trimming and J lost 3 bases; unmatched junction nucleotides: 3.

This chain links TRBV28 with TRBJ1-4; D gene ambiguous. The V end lost 5 bases, the J end lost 8 bases, and 12 bases lay between the germline ends. The germline V gene has CDR1 MDHEN and CDR2 SYDVKM. The CDR3 is made up of 13 amino acids. CDR3 loop: CASSPPPREKLFF. CDR3 DNA sequence: TGTGCCAGCAGTCCCCCACCCAGGGAAAAACTGTTTTTT.